The next 28 T cell receptor beta chains were all read from a single sample in a study of cytotoxic CD8 clonotypes in ibrutinib-treated CLL. Assay used: immunoSEQ multiplex PCR; TCRdb lists only in-frame clones, some missing. The table includes approximately 190,000 clones, 79% detected once. Here the sequenced sample was PBMCs, taken after 12 months of ibrutinib treatment. These receptors were obtained from a human donor with chronic lymphocytic leukemia.

J is TRBJ1-3 and V is TRBV7-2, with 7 bases aligning to TRBD1. The germline V gene has CDR1 SGHTA and CDR2 FQGNSA. The ends lost 3 bases at V and 3 bases at J; junction bases unmatched: 2. The CDR3 covers 14 residues. The CDR3 reads CASSFQGDGNTIYF. In DNA form, the CDR3 reads TGTGCCAGCAGCTTCCAGGGGGATGGAAACACCATATATTTT. The full variable domain, its missing parts supplied by reference TRBV7-2 and TRBJ1-3, is GAGVSQSPSNKVTEKGKDVELRCDPISGHTALYWYRQSLGQGLEFLIYFQGNSAPDKSGLPSDRFSAERTGGSVSTLTIQRTQQEDSAVYLCASSFQGDGNTIYFGEGSWLTVV.

CDR3 sequence: CASSRTSGSTDTQYF. The CDR3 nucleotides read TGCGCCAGCAGTCGGACTAGCGGGAGCACAGATACGCAGTATTTT. The chain uses TRBV5-1 and TRBJ2-3, with TRBD2 matching over 11 bases. The CDR3 spans 15 residues. Trimming took 5 bases from V and 0 from J; bases not matched to a gene: 2. Germline V gene sequence: CDR1 SGHRS, CDR2 YFSETQ.

V is TRBV18 and J is TRBJ2-1; D is tentatively TRBD1 or TRBD2 (5 bases each). The germline V and J ends were trimmed by 1 base and 5 bases, with 9 bases remaining between them. The CDR3 loop spans 14 amino acids. The germline CDR1 and CDR2 sequences are KGHSH and LQKENI. DNA for the CDR3: TGTGCCAGCTCACCACTGGGGACGGACAATGAGCAGTTCTTC. Its protein product is CASSPLGTDNEQFF.

The genes are TRBV19 and TRBJ1-5, with 9 bases aligning to TRBD1. The V gene's germline CDR1 is LNHDA and CDR2 SQIVND (reference sequence). J gave up 8 bases and V 3 bases, and 11 bases lay outside the gene matches. This CDR3 spans 16 amino acids. Here the CDR3 DNA reads TGTGCCAGTAGTATCCCGGGGGGGACAGGGCGAGAGCCCCAGCATTTT. Translated, it gives CASSIPGGTGREPQHF.

The genes are TRBV7-2 and TRBJ2-7; D call uncertain. This CDR3 contains 13 residues. Germline CDR1 reads SGHTA; CDR2 reads FQGNSA. Trimming left V 5 bases short and J 4 bases short, with 12 bases between. The CDR3 region has the DNA TGTGCCAGCAGCGAATCTAGGGCTTACGAGCAGTACTTC. Translated: CASSESRAYEQYF.

J is TRBJ1-2 and V is TRBV19; D is unresolved. In germline, CDR1 is LNHDA, CDR2 SQIVND (reference sequence). The CDR3 is 12 amino acids. Trimming stripped 0 bases from V and 8 bases from J, with 7 bases between. The CDR3 reads CASSIEGSGYTF. CDR3 DNA: TGTGCCAGTAGTATAGAAGGCAGCGGCTACACCTTC.

J is TRBJ2-7 and V is TRBV6-6; 8 bases map to TRBD2. The CDR3 covers 16 residues. Unmatched junction bases numbered 11, after V lost 0 bases and J lost 7 bases. From germline, CDR1 is MNHNY and CDR2 SVGAGI (reference sequence). In DNA, the CDR3 is TGTGCCAGCAGTTACTCGGTCCGCGGGGGGCCCGGGGAGCAGTACTTC. Translation: CASSYSVRGGPGEQYF.

The chain combines TRBV4-1 with TRBJ1-5; 8 nucleotides align to TRBD1. This CDR3 spans 16 amino acids. Germline loops: CDR1 MGHRA, CDR2 YSYEKL. V lost 3 bases to trimming and J lost 7 bases; unmatched junction nucleotides: 11. The CDR3 region has the DNA TGCGCCAGCAGCCAGGGGGCCAGGGGGCAAGGACAGCCCCAGCATTTT. It is translated as CASSQGARGQGQPQHF.

This clone occurred a few times. J is TRBJ2-5 and V is TRBV9; D might be TRBD1 (6 bases). The CDR3 runs to 14 residues. With 2 bases removed from V and 4 bases from J, the gap between germline ends came to 12 bases. CDR1 and CDR2 from the germline V gene are SGDLS and YYNGEE. The CDR3 loop is CASSVTGLGETQYF. The CDR3 coding sequence is TGTGCCAGCAGCGTCACAGGGCTGGGAGAGACCCAGTACTTC.

The V call is TRBV5-4, the J call TRBJ2-1; TRBD1 agrees at 7 bases. This CDR3 comprises 15 residues. Germline V CDR1 and CDR2: SGHNT, YYREEE (reference sequence). V was pared by 4 bases and J by 2 bases, with 6 bases of the junction left unmatched. The CDR3 region has the DNA TGTGCCAGCAGCAAATTTACAGGGGCCTACAATGAGCAGTTCTTC. Residues: CASSKFTGAYNEQFF.

This clone is a singleton in its sample. This rearrangement joins TRBV10-1 to TRBJ2-7; D ambiguous. Deletions cut 4 bases from V and 2 bases from J, with 21 bases between. Per germline, CDR1 WNHNN and CDR2 SYGVQD (reference sequence). The CDR3 consists of 17 residues. Here the CDR3 DNA reads TGCGCCAGCAGTGTAAAACTAAAGACCAGGCCAACCTACGAGCAGTACTTC. Its translation is CASSVKLKTRPTYEQYF.

The gene calls are TRBV7-8 and TRBJ1-2; D not resolved. CDR1 and CDR2 (germline): SGHVS, FQNEAQ. This CDR3 is built from 13 residues. Trimming shortened V by 1 base and J by 6 bases, and 9 bases separated the two germline ends. The CDR3 DNA reads as TGTGCCAGCAGCTTAGAACAGAGCGATGGCTACACCTTC. Its protein product is CASSLEQSDGYTF.

The chain carries TRBV2 and TRBJ1-1; D ambiguous. The CDR3 covers 13 residues. Germline V gene sequence: CDR1 SNHLY, CDR2 FYNNEI. Trimming stripped 6 bases from V and 2 bases from J, with 10 bases between. The CDR3: CASRPVPNTEAFF. CDR3 sequence (DNA): TGTGCCAGCAGACCCGTACCCAACACTGAAGCTTTCTTT.

The rearrangement links TRBV15 to TRBJ2-5, with D uncertain. V shed 2 bases and J shed 2 bases, with 12 bases lying between them. The CDR3 runs to 15 residues. Germline assignment: CDR1 LNHNV and CDR2 YYDKDF (reference sequence). As DNA, the CDR3 is TGTGCCACCAGCAGACCCGCGGAACTTCAAGAGACCCAGTACTTC. Its translation is CATSRPAELQETQYF.

This chain uses TRBV7-9 with TRBJ2-1, with TRBD2 identical over 9 bases. V lost 5 bases, J lost 6 bases, and 14 bases stayed unmatched. The CDR3 has 17 amino acids. CDR1 SEHNR and CDR2 FQNEAQ come from the germline V gene (reference sequence). The CDR3 bases are TGTGCCAGCAGCCCCCCTTGGTTGGGACTAGCCTCCAATGAGCAGTTCTTC. Protein product: CASSPPWLGLASNEQFF.

This clone was counted a single time. V usage is TRBV29-1 and J usage is TRBJ2-4, with TRBD1 identical over 11 bases. The germline gives CDR1 SQVTM, CDR2 ANQGSEA. The CDR3 runs 17 residues. The V segment lost 5 bases and the J segment 0 bases; nucleotides outside the gene matches: 9. The CDR3 nucleotides read TGCAGCGTTACCTCTTGGGACAGGGGGTTAGCCAAAAACATTCAGTACTTC. Amino acid sequence: CSVTSWDRGLAKNIQYF.

The chain recombines TRBV2 with TRBJ1-5; maybe TRBD1 (6 bases). This CDR3 region has 13 residues. The germline CDR1 and CDR2 sequences are SNHLY and FYNNEI. Trimming pared 8 bases from V and 2 bases from J, leaving 10 bases between. The CDR3 loop reads CASEQGGNQPQHF. The CDR3 region has the DNA TGTGCCAGCGAACAGGGTGGCAATCAGCCCCAGCATTTT.

The chain links TRBV15 to TRBJ2-5; 10 bases are a match to TRBD2. The V segment lost 1 base and the J segment 1 base; nucleotides outside the gene matches: 3. Germline CDR1 is LNHNV and CDR2 is YYDKDF (reference sequence). This CDR3 has 16 residues. The DNA for the CDR3 is TGTGCCACCAGCAGAGTAGCGGGGGGCCTCCAAGAGACCCAGTACTTC. Protein sequence: CATSRVAGGLQETQYF.

The chain recombines TRBV30 with TRBJ1-6, with D unresolved. This CDR3 spans 14 amino acids. Trimming shortened V by 2 bases and J by 6 bases, and 11 bases separated the two germline ends. CDR1 is GTSNPN and CDR2 is SVGIG in the germline V gene (reference sequence). The CDR3 bases are TGTGCCTGGAGTAACGGGCCCGTTAATTCACCCCTCCACTTT. Encoded protein: CAWSNGPVNSPLHF.

The chain carries TRBV7-9 and TRBJ2-7; 7 positions match TRBD2. From germline, CDR1 is SEHNR and CDR2 FQNEAQ (reference sequence). Trimming took 2 bases from V and 2 from J; bases not matched to a gene: 6. The CDR3 runs to 15 residues. Here the CDR3 reads CASSLWAGEAYEQYF. CDR3 sequence (DNA): TGTGCCAGCAGCTTATGGGCGGGGGAAGCCTACGAGCAGTACTTC.

The chain carries TRBV27 and TRBJ2-7; TRBD2 matches 9 bases. CDR1 MNHEY and CDR2 SMNVEV come from the germline V gene (reference sequence). V lost 5 bases to trimming and J lost 3 bases; unmatched junction nucleotides: 14. The CDR3 extends over 17 amino acids. The DNA of the CDR3 is TGTGCCAGCAGTGGACTAGCGCGAGGTAAAGTGGGCTACGAGCAGTACTTC. Its protein is CASSGLARGKVGYEQYF.

This clone came up a few times. This chain uses TRBV19 with TRBJ1-6, with D possibly being TRBD1 (6 bases). The V end was cut by 3 bases, the J end by 8 bases, with 11 bases between. The CDR3 is 14 residues long. Germline lookup yields CDR1 LNHDA and CDR2 SQIVND (reference sequence). In DNA, the CDR3 is TGTGCCAGTAGTATCTCCTACAGGGATTCACCCCTCCACTTT. Translated, it gives CASSISYRDSPLHF.

J is TRBJ1-1 and V is TRBV18; D possibly corresponds to TRBD1 (5 bases). V shed 3 bases and J shed 0 bases, with 14 bases lying between them. Germline assignment: CDR1 KGHSH and CDR2 LQKENI. This CDR3 contains 16 residues. CDR3 in DNA: TGTGCCAGCTCACCGGCGACGGGACTAATGAACACTGAAGCTTTCTTT. This sequence encodes CASSPATGLMNTEAFF.

The J gene is TRBJ2-7, the V gene TRBV12-5; 8 bases line up with TRBD1. The length of the CDR3 is 15 residues. From germline, CDR1 is LGHNT and CDR2 FRNRAP. The junction had 6 bases not matched to a gene; V was cut back by 4 bases and J by 1 base. Here the CDR3 DNA reads TGTGCTAGTGGTTCATCGGGACAGGAGTCCTACGAGCAGTACTTC. It is translated as CASGSSGQESYEQYF.

The J gene is TRBJ2-7, the V gene TRBV28, with TRBD2 identical over 11 bases. Germline-derived CDR1 and CDR2 are MDHEN and SYDVKM. Trimming removed 2 bases from V and 4 bases from J; junction bases left unmatched: 13. CDR3 length: 18 residues. The CDR3 loop is CASSLTPSGRIMWYEQYF. The CDR3, as DNA: TGTGCCAGCAGTTTAACTCCTAGCGGGAGGATTATGTGGTACGAGCAGTACTTC. Full variable domain (rest looked up from reference TRBV28 and TRBJ2-7): DVKVTQSSRYLVKRTGEKVFLECVQDMDHENMFWYRQDPGLGLRLIYFSYDVKMKEKGDIPEGYSVSREKKERFSLILESASTNQTSMYLCASSLTPSGRIMWYEQYFGPGTRLTVT.

This clone was counted a few times. The chain carries TRBV4-1 and TRBJ2-5; maybe TRBD2 (5 bases). Germline values: CDR1 MGHRA, CDR2 YSYEKL. The V gene lost 3 bases and the J gene lost 5 bases, with 10 bases spanning the gap. The CDR3 extends over 13 amino acids. CDR3 loop: CASSHPGGETQYF. The CDR3 DNA reads as TGCGCCAGCAGCCACCCAGGAGGCGAGACCCAGTACTTC.

The V gene is TRBV5-1, the J gene TRBJ2-2; D ambiguous. The germline CDR1 and CDR2 sequences are SGHRS and YFSETQ. The CDR3 covers 15 residues. V was trimmed by 2 bases and J by 7 bases, leaving 15 bases between them. The CDR3 sequence: CASSFSRIEGGELFF. DNA for the CDR3: TGCGCCAGCAGCTTTTCCCGTATAGAAGGCGGGGAGCTGTTTTTT.

The gene calls are TRBV7-9 and TRBJ2-3; 11 bases line up with TRBD2. The V segment lost 5 bases and the J segment 2 bases; nucleotides outside the gene matches: 6. Per germline, CDR1 SEHNR and CDR2 FQNEAQ (reference sequence). This CDR3 spans 16 amino acids. The CDR3 loop reads CASSDLAGGSTDTQYF. The CDR3 nucleotides are TGTGCCAGCAGCGACCTAGCGGGAGGATCCACAGATACGCAGTATTTT. Supplemented by reference TRBV7-9 and TRBJ2-3, the full variable domain reads DTGVSQNPRHKITKRGQNVTFRCDPISEHNRLYWYRQTLGQGPEFLTYFQNEAQLEKSRLLSDRFSAERPKGSFSTLEIQRTEQGDSAMYLCASSDLAGGSTDTQYFGPGTRLTVL.